Listed here are 24 T cell receptor beta chains from one sample, sequenced in a study of shared T cell receptors in the human thymus. Produced via immunoSEQ multiplex PCR; TCRdb's table is partial and in-frame only. Among some 720,000 clones listed, 85% to 90% were seen once. The sample also formed part of further work on human thymus T cells.

The sample consisted of thymocytes. These TCRs come from a boy less than two years old with a congenital heart defect.

This clone came up a few times. The chain is built from TRBV28 and TRBJ2-7, with 9 positions matching TRBD2. Looked up from germline, CDR1 is MDHEN and CDR2 is SYDVKM. The J segment lost 0 bases and the V segment lost 3 bases, leaving 0 bases of the junction unmatched. The length of the CDR3 is 14 residues. Here the CDR3 reads CASSFSGSSYEQYF. CDR3 DNA: TGTGCCAGCAGTTTTAGCGGGAGCTCCTACGAGCAGTACTTC.

This chain joins TRBV7-2 and TRBJ2-2, with 9 positions matching TRBD2. Germline values: CDR1 SGHTA, CDR2 FQGNSA. V trimming: 5 bases; J trimming: 9 bases; junction bases outside the gene matches: 7. The CDR3 runs to 14 residues. This CDR3 is CASSIGTSCRELFF. The CDR3 nucleotides read TGTGCCAGCAGCATCGGGACTAGCTGCCGGGAGCTGTTTTTT.

V gene TRBV10-3 combines with J gene TRBJ1-5, with 7 positions matching TRBD1. Germline assignment: CDR1 ENHRY and CDR2 SYGVKD. The CDR3 covers 16 residues. Germline trimming cut 2 bases from V and 5 bases from J; bases unmatched to any gene: 9. CDR3 amino acids: CAISEQPTGRDQPQHF. The CDR3 DNA follows: TGTGCCATCAGTGAGCAACCGACAGGGCGGGATCAGCCCCAGCATTTT.

V is TRBV5-4 and J is TRBJ2-2; the match to TRBD2 covers 16 bases. The CDR3 length is 20 residues. V lost 2 bases, J lost 4 bases, and 11 bases stayed unmatched. Germline loops: CDR1 SGHNT, CDR2 YYREEE (reference sequence). The CDR3 sequence is CASSFRQGLAGGPGTGELFF. In nucleotides, the CDR3 is TGTGCCAGCAGCTTCCGGCAGGGACTAGCGGGAGGGCCAGGCACCGGGGAGCTGTTTTTT.

This chain's CDR3 is CASSGRQGADEQYF. DNA of the CDR3: TGTGCCAGCAGCGGACGACAGGGGGCGGACGAGCAGTACTTC. V and J are TRBV21-1 and TRBJ2-7; the table's D call of TRBD1 was not tested on the DNA. TRBV21-1 is termed a pseudogene. This CDR3 contains 14 residues.

The chain uses TRBV25-1 and TRBJ1-1; D is possibly TRBD1 (6 bases). Germline V gene lookup returns CDR1 MGHDK and CDR2 SYGVNS. V was cut by 6 bases and J by 1 base, with 15 bases left in between. The CDR3 spans 15 residues. As DNA, the CDR3 is TGTGCCAGCAGGGACCGGGACACAAGGAACACTGAAGCTTTCTTT. Translation gives CASRDRDTRNTEAFF.

This clone was counted once. For the CDR3, the DNA is TGTGCCAGCAGCTTGTGTGACGGGAGGCACAATGAGCAGTTCTTC. Its translation: CASSLCDGRHNEQFF. The V gene is TRBV5-4, the J gene TRBJ2-1, with 7 bases matching TRBD2. There are 15 residues in the CDR3. V gave up 1 base and J gave up 5 bases; unmatched junction bases: 6. The germline V gene has CDR1 SGHNT and CDR2 YYREEE (reference sequence).

This clone came up once. The rearrangement links TRBV27 to TRBJ2-1, with a tentative D call TRBD1 (6 bases). CDR3 length equals 13 residues. The V end was cut by 2 bases, the J end by 10 bases, with 12 bases between. Germline V lookup: CDR1 MNHEY, CDR2 SMNVEV (reference sequence). CDR3 amino acids: CASSLSTGNEQFF. The CDR3 nucleotides read TGTGCCAGCAGTTTAAGTACAGGGAACGAGCAGTTCTTC.

This chain connects TRBV7-2 to TRBJ1-1, with 10 nucleotides matching TRBD1. The CDR3 covers 14 residues. The V gene's germline CDR1 is SGHTA and CDR2 FQGNSA. Trimming took 10 bases from V and 0 from J; bases not matched to a gene: 5. CDR3: CATRTGGMNTEAFF. DNA of the CDR3: TGTGCCACCAGGACAGGGGGTATGAACACTGAAGCTTTCTTT.

The genes are TRBV7-9 and TRBJ2-4, with D maybe TRBD2 (6 bases). Per the germline V gene, CDR1 is SEHNR and CDR2 is FQNEAQ (reference sequence). The CDR3 loop spans 19 amino acids. Trimming removed 5 bases from V and 4 bases from J, with 27 bases in between. The CDR3 DNA follows: TGTGCCAGCAGCCCCCCCGGCCCGATCTCTCCTCGGGGGAAAAACATTCAGTACTTC. Translation: CASSPPGPISPRGKNIQYF.

This clone was seen once. J is TRBJ2-3 and V is TRBV6-1, with D possibly matching TRBD2 (5 bases). The germline CDR1 and CDR2 sequences are MNHNS and SASEGT. The V end was cut by 2 bases, the J end by 6 bases, with 9 bases between. This CDR3 comprises 13 residues. CDR3 in DNA: TGTGCCAGCAGTGAATCCCGGGGTGATACGCAGTATTTT. Amino acid sequence: CASSESRGDTQYF.

V is TRBV15 and J is TRBJ2-4; maybe TRBD2 (6 bases). Germline values: CDR1 LNHNV, CDR2 YYDKDF (reference sequence). Trimming removed 5 bases from V and 8 bases from J, with 19 bases in between. The CDR3 covers 15 residues. CDR3 sequence reads: CATSEGGRGRHIQYF. The CDR3 coding sequence is TGTGCCACCAGCGAGGGCGGGCGGGGCAGGCACATTCAGTACTTC. Full variable domain (remainder filled in from reference TRBV15 and TRBJ2-4): DAMVIQNPRYQVTQFGKPVTLSCSQTLNHNVMYWYQQKSSQAPKLLFHYYDKDFNNEADTPDNFQSRRPNTSFCFLDIRSPGLGDTAMYLCATSEGGRGRHIQYFGAGTRLSVL.

CDR3 sequence (DNA): TGTGCCAGCTCACCCTTACCCCCAGGGGTAGACGAGCAGTACTTC. It specifies CASSPLPPGVDEQYF. This sequence joins TRBV18 and TRBJ2-7, with D possibly being TRBD1 (6 bases). CDR3 length equals 15 residues. Trimming removed 3 bases from V and 5 bases from J, with 17 bases in between. In germline, CDR1 is KGHSH, CDR2 LQKENI.

V gene TRBV18 combines with J gene TRBJ1-3, with D unclear. V was clipped by 2 bases and J by 4 bases, with 9 bases between them. Germline V gives CDR1 KGHSH, CDR2 LQKENI. CDR3 length: 14 residues. CDR3 nucleotide sequence: TGTGCCAGCTCACCATGGGCGACGGGAAACACCATATATTTT. Amino acids: CASSPWATGNTIYF.

This chain uses TRBV11-3 with TRBJ2-7; 7 bases align to TRBD1. Germline CDR1 SGHNT, CDR2 YENEEA. The CDR3 sequence is 13 residues long. After removal of 5 bases from V and 10 bases from J, the junction contained 11 bases not matched to a gene. The CDR3 sequence: CASSLFRRQGQYF. The CDR3 region has the DNA TGTGCCAGCAGCCTCTTCCGTCGACAGGGCCAGTACTTC. Full variable domain (outside the CDR3, taken from reference TRBV11-3 and TRBJ2-7): EAGVVQSPRYKIIEKKQPVAFWCNPISGHNTLYWYLQNLGQGPELLIRYENEEAVDDSQLPKDRFSAERLKGVDSTLKIQPAELGDSAVYLCASSLFRRQGQYFGPGTRLTVT.

The chain has TRBV29-1 and TRBJ2-5; 7 bases are shared with TRBD2. Germline CDR1 reads SQVTM; CDR2 reads ANQGSEA. J lost 6 bases, V lost 7 bases, and 8 bases had no gene match. The CDR3 length is 12 residues. The CDR3 loop reads CSASGLVKTQYF. CDR3 in DNA: TGCAGCGCCTCCGGACTAGTTAAGACCCAGTACTTC.

The chain combines TRBV4-2 with TRBJ1-2; possible D gene TRBD1, 5 bases. Germline CDR1 reads LGHNA; CDR2 reads YNFKEQ. There are 15 residues in the CDR3. V gave up 0 bases and J gave up 2 bases, with 10 bases separating them. CDR3 bases: TGTGCCAGCAGCCAAGAAGGGGACTCCAACTATGGCTACACCTTC. Its translation: CASSQEGDSNYGYTF.

The V gene is TRBV7-8, the J gene TRBJ2-1, with 8 positions matching TRBD2. Trimming removed 3 bases from V and 8 bases from J; junction bases left unmatched: 6. Germline V CDR1 and CDR2: SGHVS, FQNEAQ. The length of the CDR3 is 14 residues. The CDR3 loop reads CASSLRREGDEQFF. DNA for the CDR3: TGTGCCAGCAGCTTGAGACGGGAGGGGGATGAGCAGTTCTTC.

V and J are TRBV29-1 and TRBJ2-7; 9 bases fit TRBD1. This CDR3 is built from 13 residues. The V segment lost 7 bases and the J segment 7 bases; nucleotides outside the gene matches: 11. CDR1 and CDR2 (germline): SQVTM, ANQGSEA. The CDR3 spells CSALDRGSREQYF. The CDR3 nucleotides are TGCAGCGCCCTAGACAGGGGGTCCCGGGAGCAGTACTTC.

The genes are TRBV9 and TRBJ1-4; the D gene is possibly TRBD1 (5 bases). V lost 0 bases and J 6 bases, leaving 12 bases between the germline ends. The CDR3 loop spans 15 amino acids. The germline CDR1 and CDR2 sequences are SGDLS and YYNGEE. CDR3 region: CASSVDKGMDEKLFF. The DNA for the CDR3 is TGTGCCAGCAGCGTAGACAAGGGGATGGATGAAAAACTGTTTTTT. The whole variable domain, filled in from reference TRBV9 and TRBJ1-4, reads DSGVTQTPKHLITATGQRVTLRCSPRSGDLSVYWYQQSLDQGLQFLIQYYNGEERAKGNILERFSAQQFPDLHSELNLSSLELGDSALYFCASSVDKGMDEKLFFGSGTQLSVL.

The rearrangement uses TRBV28 and TRBJ2-2, with 8 bases matching TRBD2. After removal of 6 bases from V and 4 bases from J, the junction contained 1 base not matched to a gene. The germline gives CDR1 MDHEN, CDR2 SYDVKM. The CDR3 is made up of 13 amino acids. The CDR3 DNA follows: TGTGCCAGCAGCGGGGGGGGCACCGGGGAGCTGTTTTTT. Its translation is CASSGGGTGELFF.

The chain carries TRBV2 and TRBJ2-5; 8 positions agree with TRBD2. CDR1 and CDR2 (germline): SNHLY, FYNNEI. With 5 bases clipped from V and 1 base from J, the junction kept 12 bases outside the gene matches. The length of the CDR3 is 17 residues. In nucleotides, the CDR3 is TGTGCCAGCAGTCTCATACGGAGACTAGCGAGCCAAGAGACCCAGTACTTC. This translates into CASSLIRRLASQETQYF.

The chain has TRBV2 and TRBJ2-1; 10 nucleotides line up with TRBD2. The CDR3 runs to 17 residues. Germline CDR1 is SNHLY and CDR2 is FYNNEI. J gave up 5 bases and V 4 bases, and 11 bases lay outside the gene matches. The CDR3 DNA sequence: TGTGCCAGCAGTGGTCGGGGTCGACTAGCGGGTGACAATGAGCAGTTCTTC. This translates into CASSGRGRLAGDNEQFF.

The chain is built from TRBV5-4 and TRBJ1-2; 10 bases align to TRBD1. Trimming at V came to 4 bases and at J to 6 bases, leaving 9 bases not matched to a gene. Looked up from germline, CDR1 is SGHNT and CDR2 is YYREEE (reference sequence). The CDR3 is 15 residues long. The chain's CDR3 is CASSLEGQGRNGYTF. The DNA for the CDR3 is TGTGCCAGCAGCCTGGAGGGACAGGGGCGAAATGGCTACACCTTC.